The 9 T cell receptor beta chains given below trace back to one sample, sequenced in a study of blood T cell repertoires in COVID-19. The repertoire was sequenced with immunoSEQ multiplex PCR; TCRdb's copy has only in-frame clones and lacks some. The table includes approximately 290,000 clones, 65% to 85% detected once. The specimen was peripheral blood. The receptors originated from a person aged 65 to 85 with COVID-19, enrolled during active disease.

The V call is TRBV5-4, the J call TRBJ2-1, with 11 bases that match TRBD2. This CDR3 has 16 residues. V dropped 2 bases and J dropped 7; count of bases not matched to a gene: 8. CDR1 is SGHNT, CDR2 YYREEE, per germline (reference sequence). The CDR3 DNA is TGTGCCAGCAGCTTCACTTTAGCGGGGGGGGATAATGAGCAGTTCTTC. Amino acid sequence: CASSFTLAGGDNEQFF.

The chain couples TRBV19 to TRBJ2-1; 8 bases agree with TRBD2. Per germline, CDR1 LNHDA and CDR2 SQIVND (reference sequence). This CDR3 region has 12 residues. The V and J ends lost 6 bases and 9 bases, in that order; junction bases with no gene match: 4. The CDR3 is CASRKRESEQFF. DNA of the CDR3: TGTGCCAGTAGAAAGCGGGAGAGTGAGCAGTTCTTC.

This rearrangement joins TRBV7-2 to TRBJ2-1, with 9 bases aligning to TRBD2. V trimming: 7 bases; J trimming: 4 bases; junction bases outside the gene matches: 14. The germline V gene has CDR1 SGHTA and CDR2 FQGNSA. The CDR3 loop spans 17 amino acids. The CDR3 region has the DNA TGTGCCAGCAACTCGGGCATAGCGGGGGTGGGGTACAATGAGCAGTTCTTC. Its protein product is CASNSGIAGVGYNEQFF.

The rearrangement links TRBV11-2 to TRBJ1-4, with D maybe TRBD1 (5 bases). The CDR3 runs to 16 residues. V was shortened by 5 bases and J by 6 bases, with 19 bases between the two germline ends. Germline lookup yields CDR1 SGHAT and CDR2 FQNNGV. Written as DNA, the CDR3 is TGTGCCAGCAGCCGTCGATCAGGGAGGGGCGATGAAAAACTGTTTTTT. Translation gives CASSRRSGRGDEKLFF.

The V and J genes are TRBV3-1 (or the pseudogene TRBV3-2) and TRBJ1-1; TRBD1 matches at 10 bases. J gave up 3 bases and V 3 bases, and 1 base lay outside the gene matches. CDR1 is LGHDT and CDR2 is YNNKEL in the germline V gene (reference sequence). This CDR3 region has 14 residues. The CDR3: CASSQGTGDTEAFF. CDR3 nucleotides: TGTGCCAGCAGCCAGGGGACAGGGGACACTGAAGCTTTCTTT.

This clone was seen a single time. In the same sample, other DNA sequences code for this CDR3. The genes are TRBV18 and TRBJ1-1; D is undetermined. Trimming pared 3 bases from V and 1 base from J, leaving 6 bases between. The CDR3 contains 13 residues. The V gene's germline CDR1 is KGHSH and CDR2 LQKENI. Here the CDR3 DNA reads TGTGCCAGCTCACCCACCGGGAACACTGAAGCTTTCTTT. Its translation is CASSPTGNTEAFF.

V is TRBV18 and J is TRBJ1-1, with D possibly being TRBD1 (5 bases). Trimming stripped 10 bases from V and 1 base from J, with 19 bases between. The CDR3 spans 15 residues. Germline-derived CDR1 and CDR2 are KGHSH and LQKENI. The CDR3 DNA follows: TGTGCCACCCAGGGATTCGATCGGAAGAACACTGAAGCTTTCTTT. As protein: CATQGFDRKNTEAFF.

The V call is TRBV25-1, the J call TRBJ1-1; D call uncertain. The length of the CDR3 is 13 residues. V was cut by 3 bases and J by 1 base, with 6 bases left in between. CDR1 MGHDK and CDR2 SYGVNS come from the germline V gene. The CDR3 here is CASSDDWNTEAFF. The CDR3 DNA sequence: TGTGCCAGCAGTGACGACTGGAACACTGAAGCTTTCTTT.

This clone was counted a single time. The V and J genes are TRBV7-2 and TRBJ2-7; 8 bases line up with TRBD1. With 5 bases clipped from V and 4 bases from J, the junction kept 19 bases outside the gene matches. Germline V gene sequence: CDR1 SGHTA, CDR2 FQGNSA. The CDR3 covers 18 residues. CDR3 DNA: TGTGCCAGCAGCCACGGACAGGGTTGCCTGTTTCCCCGATACGAGCAGTACTTC. It encodes CASSHGQGCLFPRYEQYF.